Below, 29 T cell receptor beta chains from the same sample are listed, as sequenced in a study of blood T cells in healthy people across ages. Together with a sample-barcoded 5' primer, a J-beta primer mix was included in a second PCR lasting about 6 to 11 cycles. MiXCR, run by TCRdb on the 5' RACE reads, gives a single entry per CDR3 protein. The table has around 780,000 distinct CDR3 sequences, about 61% seen once; the top ten hold under 30%. Specimen: blood. The receptors stem from a middle-aged man in good health.

On this clonotype: Being one base from a much bigger clone, this may be a read error. Here the CDR3 reads CSASADREMSEAFF. The CDR3 DNA reads TGCAGTGCTAGTGCCGACAGGGAGATGTCTGAAGCTTTCTTT. This chain uses TRBV20-1 with TRBJ1-1, with 7 bases fitting TRBD1. Germline V gives CDR1 DFQATT, CDR2 SNEGSKA (reference sequence). After removal of 3 bases from V and 6 bases from J, the junction contained 10 bases not matched to a gene. The CDR3 is 14 amino acids.

This clonotype showed up many times. V and J are TRBV7-3 and TRBJ2-7; 8 bases are a match to TRBD1. Germline values: CDR1 SGHTA, CDR2 FQGTGA. CDR3 length: 13 amino acids. Trimming at V came to 5 bases and at J to 6 bases, leaving 6 bases not matched to a gene. The CDR3 region has the DNA TGTGCCAGCAGCACGCAACAGGGGGGCGAGCAGTACTTC. The encoded protein is CASSTQQGGEQYF.

This clonotype has only a few counts. The CDR3 DNA reads TGTGCCAGCAGCCCGCCGGGGGTCGGTGAGCAGTTCTTC. It specifies CASSPPGVGEQFF. V gene TRBV5-4 combines with J gene TRBJ2-1; tentative D call: TRBD2 (6 bases). V dropped 4 bases and J dropped 9 bases, with 14 bases sitting between them. Germline V CDR1 and CDR2: SGHNT, YYREEE (reference sequence). The CDR3 covers 13 residues.

This clonotype was seen only a few times. One end of the junction is discordant with germline, which a read error may explain. The chain has TRBV4-1 and TRBJ2-5, with D perhaps TRBD1 (6 bases). This CDR3 is 17 amino acids long. Germline-derived CDR1 and CDR2 are MGHRA and YSYEKL. CDR3 bases: TGCGCCAGCAGCCAAGGGACCGGTGGACAGAGAAGAGAGGCCCAGTACTTC. It specifies CASSQGTGGQRREAQYF.

This clonotype occurred a few times. This sequence joins TRBV12-3 or TRBV12-4 and TRBJ2-3; 11 nucleotides align to TRBD1. J was trimmed by 3 bases and V by 3 bases; bases with no gene match: 5. This CDR3 is 16 amino acids long. The CDR3: CASSFPRDRGTDTQYF. CDR3 coding DNA: TGTGCCAGCAGTTTCCCCCGGGACAGGGGGACAGATACGCAGTATTTT.

The J gene is TRBJ2-7, the V gene TRBV7-2, with TRBD2 identical over 10 bases. The CDR3 runs 15 residues. Trimming at V came to 8 bases and at J to 6 bases, leaving 13 bases not matched to a gene. The germline V gene has CDR1 SGHTA and CDR2 FQGNSA. CDR3 protein: CASDSRAGGPSEQYF. The CDR3 region has the DNA TGTGCCAGCGATAGTAGAGCGGGAGGGCCCTCCGAGCAGTACTTC.

The chain has TRBV6-5 and TRBJ2-5, with 10 nucleotides matching TRBD1. With V trimmed by 6 bases and J by 5 bases, 9 bases remained unmatched. This CDR3 has 15 residues. CDR1 MNHEY and CDR2 SVGAGI come from the germline V gene. The CDR3 spells CASRIDRGRWETQYF. The DNA for the CDR3 is TGTGCCAGCAGAATTGACAGGGGGCGATGGGAGACCCAGTACTTC.

This chain connects TRBV7-8 to TRBJ2-5, with unresolved D. Germline loops: CDR1 SGHVS, CDR2 FQNEAQ. V lost 4 bases to trimming and J lost 1 base, with 10 bases between them. The CDR3 is 14 residues long. This chain's CDR3 is CASSSEPIQETQYF. The CDR3 bases are TGTGCCAGCAGCTCTGAACCGATCCAAGAGACCCAGTACTTC.

This rearrangement joins TRBV24-1 to TRBJ1-5; D call uncertain. The CDR3 length is 11 residues. Germline V gene sequence: CDR1 KGHDR, CDR2 SFDVKD. Trimming removed 4 bases at V and 5 bases at J, with 2 bases between. The CDR3 protein is CATSEDQPQHF. Here the CDR3 DNA reads TGTGCCACCAGTGAGGATCAGCCCCAGCATTTT.

This clonotype was recorded a few times. The rearrangement uses TRBV7-3 and TRBJ2-3, with 8 bases matching TRBD2. Trimming removed 6 bases from V and 5 bases from J; junction bases left unmatched: 7. From germline, CDR1 is SGHTA and CDR2 FQGTGA. The CDR3 covers 14 residues. The CDR3 nucleotides are TGTGCCAGCAGTCCGGGACTAGTTGGAGATACGCAGTATTTT. This encodes CASSPGLVGDTQYF.

This clonotype occurred a few times. The chain combines TRBV25-1 with TRBJ2-3; D possibly corresponds to TRBD1 (5 bases). Germline V gives CDR1 MGHDK, CDR2 SYGVNS. Trimming pared 4 bases from V and 0 bases from J, leaving 8 bases between. The CDR3 has 14 residues. Written as DNA, the CDR3 is TGTGCCAGCAGTGGGTACAGGAGCACAGATACGCAGTATTTT. As protein: CASSGYRSTDTQYF.

The gene calls are TRBV28 and TRBJ1-5; tentative D call: TRBD1 (6 bases). CDR3 length equals 16 residues. Trimming took off 2 bases at V and 3 bases at J, with 14 bases between the two ends. CDR1 and CDR2 from the germline V gene are MDHEN and SYDVKM. The CDR3 sequence: CASSLAGAPDNQPQHF. CDR3 bases: TGTGCCAGCAGTTTAGCAGGGGCCCCAGACAATCAGCCCCAGCATTTT. Together with reference TRBV28 and TRBJ1-5, the CDR3 gives the full variable domain: DVKVTQSSRYLVKRTGEKVFLECVQDMDHENMFWYRQDPGLGLRLIYFSYDVKMKEKGDIPEGYSVSREKKERFSLILESASTNQTSMYLCASSLAGAPDNQPQHFGDGTRLSIL.

The sample holds a few counts of this clonotype. CDR3 coding DNA: TGCGCCAGCAGCTTGTCAGGGGTGGATGGAGAGACCCAGTACTTC. Protein product: CASSLSGVDGETQYF. V and J are TRBV5-1 and TRBJ2-5; tentatively, D is TRBD1 (6 bases). CDR3 length: 15 amino acids. Germline V gene sequence: CDR1 SGHRS, CDR2 YFSETQ. The V end was cut by 1 base, the J end by 4 bases, with 14 bases between. Variable domain in full (rest from reference TRBV5-1 and TRBJ2-5): KAGVTQTPRYLIKTRGQQVTLSCSPISGHRSVSWYQQTPGQGLQFLFEYFSETQRNKGNFPGRFSGRQFSNSRSEMNVSTLELGDSALYLCASSLSGVDGETQYFGPGTRLLVL.

The sample holds a few counts of this clonotype. The chain has TRBV2 and TRBJ2-1; D may be TRBD2 (6 bases). V shed 6 bases and J shed 4 bases, with 13 bases lying between them. The CDR3 runs 14 residues. Germline assignment: CDR1 SNHLY and CDR2 FYNNEI. The CDR3 DNA reads as TGTGCCAGCAGCGGAGGGACTTTTTACAATGAGCAGTTCTTC. It yields the protein CASSGGTFYNEQFF.

The chain employs TRBV7-2 and TRBJ2-2; possible D gene TRBD1, 6 bases. The CDR3 spans 16 residues. Germline V gene lookup returns CDR1 SGHTA and CDR2 FQGNSA. Trimming pared 5 bases from V and 3 bases from J, leaving 16 bases between. CDR3 in amino acids: CASSTYQGIDTGELFF. As DNA, the CDR3 is TGTGCCAGCAGCACATACCAGGGGATCGACACCGGGGAGCTGTTTTTT. Full variable domain (remainder filled in from reference TRBV7-2 and TRBJ2-2): GAGVSQSPSNKVTEKGKDVELRCDPISGHTALYWYRQSLGQGLEFLIYFQGNSAPDKSGLPSDRFSAERTGGSVSTLTIQRTQQEDSAVYLCASSTYQGIDTGELFFGEGSRLTVL.

V usage is TRBV28 and J usage is TRBJ2-5; the match to TRBD1 covers 9 bases. The V gene's germline CDR1 is MDHEN and CDR2 SYDVKM. V was clipped by 3 bases and J by 11 bases; unmatched bases: 13. This CDR3 comprises 15 residues. The CDR3 region has the DNA TGTGCCAGCAGTTTCGTGCGACAGGGGGGGAGGGAGCAGTACTTC. Translation gives CASSFVRQGGREQYF.

The CDR3 region has the DNA TGTGCCAGCCGGCCGCTAGGGCAAGAGACCCAGTACTTC. It translates to CASRPLGQETQYF. This chain uses TRBV7-9 with TRBJ2-5; D unclear. V shed 8 bases and J shed 2 bases, with 12 bases lying between them. The CDR3 is 13 residues long. Germline CDR1 and CDR2: SEHNR and FQNEAQ (reference sequence).

This clonotype was counted a single time. The V and J genes are TRBV5-1 and TRBJ2-1, with 8 bases fitting TRBD2. V lost 4 bases, J lost 7 bases, and 16 bases stayed unmatched. Germline values: CDR1 SGHRS, CDR2 YFSETQ. This CDR3 is built from 17 residues. CDR3 sequence reads: CASSKHRGGDFRNEQFF. CDR3 nucleotide sequence: TGCGCCAGCAGCAAACATCGGGGGGGGGATTTTCGGAATGAGCAGTTCTTC.

This clonotype was detected only a few times. The rearrangement uses TRBV10-3 and TRBJ2-3, with TRBD2 matching 11 bases. Germline V gives CDR1 ENHRY, CDR2 SYGVKD. The CDR3 is made up of 13 amino acids. V was pared by 7 bases and J by 6 bases, with 3 bases of the junction left unmatched. In nucleotides, the CDR3 is TGTGCCATCACTAGCGGGGGGTCCGATACGCAGTATTTT. Its protein product is CAITSGGSDTQYF.

The chain has TRBV7-9 and TRBJ2-6; 8 bases map to TRBD2. V lost 1 base to trimming and J lost 6 bases; unmatched junction nucleotides: 17. Germline lookup yields CDR1 SEHNR and CDR2 FQNEAQ (reference sequence). The CDR3 extends over 20 amino acids. The CDR3 is CASSLETSAGRKEEANVLTF. CDR3 nucleotide sequence: TGTGCCAGCAGCTTAGAGACTAGCGCAGGTCGGAAGGAAGAGGCCAACGTCCTGACTTTC. The variable domain in full, with the rest retrieved from reference TRBV7-9 and TRBJ2-6, is DTGVSQNPRHKITKRGQNVTFRCDPISEHNRLYWYRQTLGQGPEFLTYFQNEAQLEKSRLLSDRFSAERPKGSFSTLEIQRTEQGDSAMYLCASSLETSAGRKEEANVLTFGAGSRLTVL.

J is TRBJ2-3 and V is TRBV7-8; D not certain. V lost 1 base and J 0 bases, leaving 14 bases between the germline ends. The length of the CDR3 is 17 residues. Looked up from germline, CDR1 is SGHVS and CDR2 is FQNEAQ. The CDR3 loop is CASSLDLVGMSTDTQYF. As DNA, the CDR3 is TGTGCCAGCAGCTTAGACCTAGTGGGGATGAGCACAGATACGCAGTATTTT.

This clonotype occurred once. The J gene is TRBJ2-1, the V gene TRBV7-3; D is possibly TRBD2 (6 bases). The CDR3 length is 11 residues. Trimming stripped 8 bases from V and 7 bases from J, with 9 bases between. CDR1 is SGHTA and CDR2 is FQGTGA in the germline V gene. The CDR3 is CASPGTNEQFF. CDR3 nucleotide sequence: TGTGCCAGCCCCGGGACTAATGAGCAGTTCTTC.

V usage is TRBV2 and J usage is TRBJ2-5, with D perhaps TRBD2 (6 bases). The length of the CDR3 is 16 residues. Germline V gives CDR1 SNHLY, CDR2 FYNNEI. Trimming cost V 0 bases and J 5 bases, with 16 bases left between them. CDR3 sequence reads: CASSEARRRGWETQYF. As DNA, the CDR3 is TGTGCCAGCAGTGAAGCGAGGAGGAGGGGCTGGGAGACCCAGTACTTC.

This clonotype was observed a handful of times. The chain combines TRBV28 with TRBJ2-7; TRBD2 matches at 8 bases. The germline V gene has CDR1 MDHEN and CDR2 SYDVKM. V lost 4 bases and J lost 3; bases outside the gene matches: 8. This CDR3 region has 15 residues. The CDR3 is CASSSPSGPLYEQYF. The DNA of the CDR3 is TGTGCCAGCAGTTCCCCTAGCGGGCCCCTCTACGAGCAGTACTTC.

The chain is built from TRBV7-2 and TRBJ2-7; D is perhaps TRBD1 or TRBD2 (5 bases each). CDR1 and CDR2 (germline): SGHTA, FQGNSA. Deletions cut 1 base from V and 0 bases from J, with 10 bases between. The CDR3 sequence is 15 residues long. CDR3 bases: TGTGCCAGCAGCTTAGGGTGGGGGAGCTCCTACGAGCAGTACTTC. It codes for CASSLGWGSSYEQYF.

Notes on this clonotype: A junction boundary mismatches the germline segment, possibly from a read error. This chain joins TRBV20-1 and TRBJ2-1; the match to TRBD2 covers 11 bases. Germline V gene lookup returns CDR1 DFQATT and CDR2 SNEGSKA (reference sequence). There are 15 residues in the CDR3. CDR3 nucleotide sequence: TGCAGTGCCAGAGACCCTAGCGGGGGGTCAACTGAGCAGTTCTTC. This encodes CSARDPSGGSTEQFF.

The rearrangement joins TRBV12-3 or TRBV12-4 to TRBJ2-7; D not resolved. This CDR3 has 12 residues. V was shortened by 4 bases and J by 3 bases, with 7 bases between the two germline ends. The CDR3 loop reads CASSSVLYEQYF. In nucleotides, the CDR3 is TGTGCCAGCAGTTCGGTCCTCTACGAGCAGTACTTC.

This sequence joins TRBV20-1 and TRBJ2-1, with 9 bases lining up with TRBD2. Germline CDR1 DFQATT, CDR2 SNEGSKA (reference sequence). Germline trimming cut 2 bases from V and 9 bases from J; bases unmatched to any gene: 8. The CDR3 totals 14 residues. The CDR3 DNA follows: TGCAGTGCTAGACATAGCGGGAGAGGAGTTGAGCAGTTCTTC. This gives the protein CSARHSGRGVEQFF.

The rearrangement joins TRBV4-3 to TRBJ2-3; D gene ambiguous. The CDR3 spans 15 residues. Germline loops: CDR1 LGHNA, CDR2 YSLEER. V was pared by 0 bases and J by 4 bases, with 11 bases between. For the CDR3, the DNA is TGCGCCAGCAGCCAAGACGGATCGCGAGCAGATACGCAGTATTTT. Amino acid sequence: CASSQDGSRADTQYF.